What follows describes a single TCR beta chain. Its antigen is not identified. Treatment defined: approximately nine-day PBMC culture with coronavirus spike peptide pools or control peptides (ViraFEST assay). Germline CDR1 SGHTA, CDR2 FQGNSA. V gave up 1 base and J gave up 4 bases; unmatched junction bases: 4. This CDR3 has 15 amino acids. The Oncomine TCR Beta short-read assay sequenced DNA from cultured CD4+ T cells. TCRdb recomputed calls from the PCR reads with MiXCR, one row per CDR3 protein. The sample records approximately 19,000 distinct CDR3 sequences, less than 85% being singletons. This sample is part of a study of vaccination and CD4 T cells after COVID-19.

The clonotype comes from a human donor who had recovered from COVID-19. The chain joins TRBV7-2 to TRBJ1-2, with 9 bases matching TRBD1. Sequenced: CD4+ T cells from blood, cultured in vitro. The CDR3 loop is CASSLETGGGYGYTF. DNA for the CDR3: TGTGCCAGCAGCTTAGAAACAGGGGGCGGCTATGGCTACACCTTC.